This is a list of T cell receptor beta chains from one sample in a study of blood T cells in healthy people across ages. TCRdb passed the 5' RACE reads through MiXCR, listing each CDR3 protein once. The data contain roughly 1,100,000 distinct CDR3 sequences, roughly 24% of them singletons. These data were likewise used in another study, on T cells of mothers and their children.

Sequencing input: blood. These TCRs come from a girl aged 2 to 9 in good health. Both conserved end residues are part of each CDR3. The D gene is left open where the match is weak. Clone size is not always given. Where it is, it says once, few, many or a class for expanded clones.

J: TRBJ2-1; D: TRBD2; V: TRBV28; size: -; DNA: TGTGCCAGCAGTCCCTTGACTAGCGGGACCTACAATGAGCAGTTCTTC; CDR3: CASSPLTSGTYNEQFF
J: TRBJ2-1; D: TRBD2; V: TRBV5-1; size: few; DNA: TGCGCCAGCAGCTTACCTAGCGGGGGACTGACTAGTGAGCAGTTCTTC; CDR3: CASSLPSGGLTSEQFF
J: TRBJ2-5; D: -; V: TRBV5-1; size: few; DNA: TGCGCCAGCTCAACTTGGGGACTGACCGGGGAGACCCAGTACTTC; CDR3: CASSTWGLTGETQYF
J: TRBJ2-1; D: TRBD2; V: TRBV20-1; size: few; DNA: TGCAGTGCTAGTTCGGCTAGCGGGAGCTCCTACAATGAGCAGTTCTTC; CDR3: CSASSASGSSYNEQFF
J: TRBJ2-7; D: -; V: TRBV5-6; size: -; DNA: TGTGCCAGCAGCTTGGCCGGCATTTACTACGAGCAGTACTTC; CDR3: CASSLAGIYYEQYF
J: TRBJ2-3; D: -; V: TRBV4-3; size: -; DNA: TGCGCCAGCAGCCAAATAACCGGGACAACTCACACAGATACGCAGTATTTT; CDR3: CASSQITGTTHTDTQYF
J: TRBJ1-2; D: TRBD1; V: TRBV4-1; size: few; DNA: TGCGCCAGCAGCCAACAGGGACAGGTCCGTGGCTACACCTTC; CDR3: CASSQQGQVRGYTF
J: TRBJ2-5; D: -; V: TRBV3-1; size: -; DNA: TGTGCCAGCAGCCAAACAGCCAGTCAAGAGACCCAGTACTTC; CDR3: CASSQTASQETQYF
J: TRBJ2-1; D: -; V: TRBV12-3/TRBV12-4; size: -; DNA: TGTGCCAGCAGTTTGTTACTAACCGAGCAGTTCTTC; CDR3: CASSLLLTEQFF
J: TRBJ1-5; D: -; V: TRBV12-5; size: -; DNA: TGTGCTAGTGGCAGAGGAGGGGGCAATCAGCCCCAGCATTTT; CDR3: CASGRGGGNQPQHF
J: TRBJ1-4; D: TRBD1; V: TRBV20-1; size: -; DNA: TGCAGTGCCATAGATGGACAGGGGGCCGGGAAACTGTTTTTT; CDR3: CSAIDGQGAGKLFF
J: TRBJ2-1; D: TRBD1; V: TRBV29-1; size: -; DNA: TGCAGCGTTGGGGTAGGGGGCCAGAATGAGCAGTTCTTC; CDR3: CSVGVGGQNEQFF
J: TRBJ2-3; D: -; V: TRBV28; size: many; DNA: TGTGCCAGCAGTTGGACAGATACGCAGTATTTT; CDR3: CASSWTDTQYF
J: TRBJ1-5; D: TRBD1; V: TRBV2; size: -; DNA: TGTGCCAGCTCCTATGACAGGGCTCAGCCCCAGCATTTT; CDR3: CASSYDRAQPQHF
J: TRBJ1-2; D: TRBD1; V: TRBV6-1; size: -; DNA: TGTGCCAGCTGTGAAGGACAGGGTGGCTACACCTTC; CDR3: CASCEGQGGYTF
J: TRBJ1-2; D: TRBD1; V: TRBV7-9; size: -; DNA: TGTGCCAGCAGCCATCCGGGACAGGGTAATGGCTACACCTTC; CDR3: CASSHPGQGNGYTF
J: TRBJ2-5; D: TRBD2; V: TRBV4-1; size: -; DNA: TGCGCCAGCAGCCCCCTCGGAGCGGGAGGTGAAGAGACCCAGTACTTC; CDR3: CASSPLGAGGEETQYF
J: TRBJ2-4; D: -; V: TRBV21-1; size: few; DNA: TGTGCCAGCAGACCACAAGTCATTCAGTACTTC; CDR3: CASRPQVIQYF
J: TRBJ2-1; D: -; V: TRBV15; size: few; DNA: TGTGCCACCAGCAGCACTATACGGGACCCCGAGCAGTTCTTC; CDR3: CATSSTIRDPEQFF
J: TRBJ2-1; D: -; V: TRBV5-1; size: -; DNA: TGCGCCAGCAGCTTGGTGGAGGGTTACTACAATGAGCAGTTCTTC; CDR3: CASSLVEGYYNEQFF
J: TRBJ2-4; D: -; V: TRBV7-2; size: few; DNA: TGTGCCAGCAGCTTAGGTTGGCCAAGGGAAACCAAAAACATTCAGTACTTC; CDR3: CASSLGWPRETKNIQYF
J: TRBJ2-5; D: -; V: TRBV4-3; size: few; DNA: TGCGCCAGCAGCCAAGATCTTTCGGGGGTCGGGGAGACCCAGTACTTC; CDR3: CASSQDLSGVGETQYF
J: TRBJ2-5; D: -; V: TRBV14; size: -; DNA: TGTGCCAGCAGCCAGACATTACAGGGAGGAGAGACCCAGTACTTC; CDR3: CASSQTLQGGETQYF
J: TRBJ2-2; D: -; V: TRBV12-3/TRBV12-4; size: -; DNA: TGTGCCAGCAGTCTTACAGGGCCCACCGGGGAGCTGTTTTTT; CDR3: CASSLTGPTGELFF
J: TRBJ2-2; D: -; V: TRBV6-5; size: -; DNA: TGTGCCAGCAGTTACATCCGGACCGGGACCGGGGAGCTGTTTTTT; CDR3: CASSYIRTGTGELFF
J: TRBJ2-7; D: -; V: TRBV27; size: -; DNA: TGTGCCAGCAGTTTAATCCCTGGGGCAGCCTACGAGCAGTACTTC; CDR3: CASSLIPGAAYEQYF
J: TRBJ2-5; D: -; V: TRBV7-3; size: few; DNA: TGTGCCAGCAGCTTGGACCGTCTGGGCGGGGAGACCCAGTACTTC; CDR3: CASSLDRLGGETQYF
J: TRBJ2-6; D: -; V: TRBV24-1; size: -; DNA: TGTGCCACCAGCGACATCTCTGGGGCCAACGTCCTGACTTTC; CDR3: CATSDISGANVLTF
J: TRBJ1-1; D: TRBD1; V: TRBV9; size: -; DNA: TGTGCCAGCAGCACAAACCGACAGGGTGAGACTGAAGCTTTCTTT; CDR3: CASSTNRQGETEAFF
J: TRBJ1-1; D: -; V: TRBV9; size: -; DNA: TGTGCCAGCAGTTATTACGAGGGGCAGGAAGCTTTCTTT; CDR3: CASSYYEGQEAFF
J: TRBJ1-1; D: -; V: TRBV20-1; size: few; DNA: TGCAGTGCCGCCCAACAGCCAAACACTGAAGCTTTCTTT; CDR3: CSAAQQPNTEAFF
J: TRBJ2-1; D: TRBD2; V: TRBV4-2; size: -; DNA: TGTGCCAGCAGCCAAGGGCCCGGGGGGAGCGGAGACTATGATGAGCAGTTCTTC; CDR3: CASSQGPGGSGDYDEQFF
J: TRBJ2-7; D: TRBD1; V: TRBV6-2/TRBV6-3; size: few; DNA: TGTGCCAGCAGTTCTAGTCTTGTGCCGGACAGGGGCGACTTC; CDR3: CASSSSLVPDRGDF
J: TRBJ2-7; D: -; V: TRBV5-1; size: -; DNA: TGCGCCAGCAGCTTAGGCAGGGAAAAAAACTACGAGCAGTACTTC; CDR3: CASSLGREKNYEQYF
J: TRBJ2-3; D: TRBD1; V: TRBV12-3/TRBV12-4; size: -; DNA: TGTGCCAGCAGAACCGGGACAGGGCGCACAGATACGCAGTATTTT; CDR3: CASRTGTGRTDTQYF
J: TRBJ2-2; D: TRBD2; V: TRBV12-3/TRBV12-4; size: -; DNA: TGTGCCAGCAGGACAGGGACTAGCCCCGGGGAGCTGTTTTTT; CDR3: CASRTGTSPGELFF
J: TRBJ2-1; D: TRBD2; V: TRBV18; size: -; DNA: TGTGCCAGCTCTTCCCGGGGGGTTCGCAATGAGCAGTTCTTC; CDR3: CASSSRGVRNEQFF
J: TRBJ2-5; D: -; V: TRBV7-8; size: -; DNA: TGTACCAGCAGCTTCGGTGAGACCCAGTACTTC; CDR3: CTSSFGETQYF
J: TRBJ2-2; D: TRBD1; V: TRBV6-2/TRBV6-3; size: -; DNA: TGTGCCAGCAGACCCGACAGGGACGGCACCGGGGAGCTGTTTTTT; CDR3: CASRPDRDGTGELFF
J: TRBJ2-5; D: -; V: TRBV10-3; size: few; DNA: TGTGCCATCAGTGAGATGGCGCGCTTCGGGACCCAGTACTTC; CDR3: CAISEMARFGTQYF
J: TRBJ1-1; D: -; V: TRBV7-9; size: many; DNA: TGTGCCAGCAGCATAGGAATAGCTTTCTTT; CDR3: CASSIGIAFF
J: TRBJ1-2; D: TRBD1; V: TRBV7-9; size: -; DNA: TGTGCCAGCAGCCCTCGGACAGGACCTAACTATGGCTACACCTTC; CDR3: CASSPRTGPNYGYTF
J: TRBJ2-7; D: -; V: TRBV5-1; size: -; DNA: TGCGCCAGCAGCCCCATAACCTTAAACTCCTACGAGCAGTACTTC; CDR3: CASSPITLNSYEQYF
J: TRBJ2-6; D: -; V: TRBV7-2; size: few; DNA: TGTGCCAGCAGAGCCACGGGGGCCAACGTCCTGACTTTC; CDR3: CASRATGANVLTF
J: TRBJ1-1; D: -; V: TRBV12-3/TRBV12-4; size: -; DNA: TGTGCCAGCAGTTCTCCCAGGGCCGGGCCGAACACTGAAGCTTTCTTT; CDR3: CASSSPRAGPNTEAFF
J: TRBJ2-7; D: -; V: TRBV12-3/TRBV12-4; size: -; DNA: TGTGCCAGCAGTTCGCCCCTGGACGGGTCTTGGAACGAGCAGTACTTC; CDR3: CASSSPLDGSWNEQYF
J: TRBJ2-7; D: TRBD1; V: TRBV5-1; size: -; DNA: TGCGCCAGCAGCTGGATGGACAGGCGATACGAGCAGTACTTC; CDR3: CASSWMDRRYEQYF
J: TRBJ2-7; D: -; V: TRBV25-1; size: -; DNA: TGTGCCAGCAGTGGACCTTCTGGGACGGCCTACGAGCAGTACTTC; CDR3: CASSGPSGTAYEQYF